This T cell receptor beta chain is from a study of OX40 agonist ivuxolimab in advanced cancers. This CDR3 is built from 15 residues. V lost 0 bases, J lost 8 bases, and 11 bases lay in between. Germline CDR1 reads MDHEN; CDR2 reads SYDVKM. TCRdb's table, derived via immunoSEQ multiplex PCR, lists solely in-frame clones and lacks some. The repertoire holds about 31,000 clones, with roughly 89% as singletons. The TCR sequence derives from an adult with an advanced solid tumor such as melanoma, head and neck, liver or kidney cancer. The rearrangement uses TRBV28 and TRBJ1-6; possibly TRBD1 for D (5 bases). This sample comprised CD4+ or CD8+ T cells sorted from blood, obtained in a trial of the OX40 agonist ivuxolimab. CDR3 bases: TGTGCCAGCAGTTTATGGGGGGAAGTCGATTCACCCCTCCACTTT. This sequence encodes CASSLWGEVDSPLHF.